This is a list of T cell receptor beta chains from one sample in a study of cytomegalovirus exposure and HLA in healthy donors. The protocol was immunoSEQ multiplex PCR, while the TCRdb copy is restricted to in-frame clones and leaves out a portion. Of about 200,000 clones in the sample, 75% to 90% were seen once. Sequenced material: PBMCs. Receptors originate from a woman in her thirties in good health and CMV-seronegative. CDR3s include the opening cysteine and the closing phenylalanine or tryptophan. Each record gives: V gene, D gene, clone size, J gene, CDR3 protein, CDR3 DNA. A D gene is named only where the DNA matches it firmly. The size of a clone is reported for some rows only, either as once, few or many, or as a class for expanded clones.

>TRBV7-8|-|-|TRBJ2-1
CASSQGLLQFF
TGTGCCAGCAGCCAGGGACTTTTACAGTTCTTC
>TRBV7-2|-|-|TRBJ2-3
CASSLVANTDTQYF
TGTGCCAGCAGCTTAGTAGCGAACACAGATACGCAGTATTTT
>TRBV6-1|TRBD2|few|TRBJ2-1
CASSASGSYNEQFF
TGTGCCAGCAGCGCTAGCGGCTCCTACAATGAGCAGTTCTTC
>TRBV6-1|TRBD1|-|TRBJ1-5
CASSVTQGDQPQHF
TGTGCCAGCAGTGTCACGCAGGGGGACCAGCCCCAGCATTTT
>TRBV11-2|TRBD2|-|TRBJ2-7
CASSLELAGGLEQYF
TGTGCCAGCAGCTTAGAGTTAGCGGGAGGCTTAGAGCAGTACTTC
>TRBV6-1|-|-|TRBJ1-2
CASSRPGGDGYTF
TGTGCCAGCAGTCGGCCGGGAGGGGATGGCTACACCTTC
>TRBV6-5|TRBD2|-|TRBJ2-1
CASSYGLAGENEQFF
TGTGCCAGCAGTTACGGCCTAGCGGGGGAAAATGAGCAGTTCTTC
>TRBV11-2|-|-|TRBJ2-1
CASSLVGYNEQFF
TGTGCCAGCAGCTTAGTCGGCTACAATGAGCAGTTCTTC
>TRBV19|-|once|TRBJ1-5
CASSMGGFVQPQHF
TGTGCCAGTAGTATGGGCGGGTTTGTGCAGCCCCAGCATTTT
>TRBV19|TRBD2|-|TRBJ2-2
CASSIVAREGSGELFF
TGTGCCAGTAGTATAGTGGCGCGGGAGGGTAGCGGGGAGCTGTTTTTT
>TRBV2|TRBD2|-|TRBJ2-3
CASKSGTNTDTQYF
TGTGCCAGCAAATCCGGGACTAACACAGATACGCAGTATTTT
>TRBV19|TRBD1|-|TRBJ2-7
CASSKRWTGTYEQYF
TGTGCCAGTAGCAAGAGATGGACAGGGACCTACGAGCAGTACTTC
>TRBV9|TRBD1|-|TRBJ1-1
CASSATPGGYGTEAFF
TGTGCCAGCAGTGCTACACCAGGGGGTTACGGAACTGAAGCTTTCTTT
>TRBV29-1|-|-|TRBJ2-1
CSVEGYNEQFF
TGCAGCGTTGAGGGCTACAATGAGCAGTTCTTC
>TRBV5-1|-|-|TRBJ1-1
CASSLSGTEAFF
TGCGCCAGCAGCTTGTCGGGAACTGAAGCTTTCTTT
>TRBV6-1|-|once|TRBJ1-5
CASSEAGFNQPQHF
TGTGCCAGCAGTGAAGCGGGCTTCAATCAGCCCCAGCATTTT
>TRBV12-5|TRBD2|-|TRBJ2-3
CASASISGTTRTNTQYF
TGTGCTAGTGCCTCAATTAGCGGGACAACCCGAACTAATACGCAGTATTTT
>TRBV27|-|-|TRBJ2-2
CASSFEENTGELFF
TGTGCCAGCAGTTTTGAGGAGAACACCGGGGAGCTGTTTTTT
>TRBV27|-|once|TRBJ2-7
CASSLSGPAYEQYF
TGTGCCAGCAGTTTATCGGGCCCAGCCTACGAGCAGTACTTC
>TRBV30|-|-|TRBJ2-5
CAWSVLGYQETQYF
TGTGCCTGGAGTGTACTAGGGTACCAAGAGACCCAGTACTTC
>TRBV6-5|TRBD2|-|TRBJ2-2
CASRLAENTGELFF
TGTGCCAGCAGACTAGCGGAGAACACCGGGGAGCTGTTTTTT
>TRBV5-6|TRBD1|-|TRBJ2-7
CASSGRDRESEQYF
TGTGCCAGCAGCGGACGGGACAGGGAAAGCGAGCAGTACTTC
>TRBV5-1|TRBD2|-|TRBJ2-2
CASSLAVLAGGDTGELFF
TGCGCCAGCAGCTTGGCCGTACTAGCGGGAGGAGATACCGGGGAGCTGTTTTTT
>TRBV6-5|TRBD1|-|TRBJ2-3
CASSPGTVSDTQYF
TGTGCCAGCAGTCCCGGGACAGTGTCAGATACGCAGTATTTT
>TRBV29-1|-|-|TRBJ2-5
CSVVPGMGETQYF
TGCAGCGTTGTCCCAGGGATGGGAGAGACCCAGTACTTC
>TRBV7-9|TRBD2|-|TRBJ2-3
CASSLLFSGGGSTDTQYF
TGTGCCAGCAGCTTACTCTTCTCGGGGGGGGGTAGCACAGATACGCAGTATTTT
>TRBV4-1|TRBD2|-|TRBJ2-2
CATSSVAGSDTGELFF
TGCGCCACCTCCTCCGTAGCGGGATCGGACACCGGGGAGCTGTTTTTT
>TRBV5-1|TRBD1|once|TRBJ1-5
CASSPEGAWQPQHF
TGCGCCAGCAGCCCGGAGGGGGCTTGGCAGCCCCAGCATTTT
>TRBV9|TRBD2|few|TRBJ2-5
CASSPRTSGAQYF
TGTGCCAGCAGCCCGCGGACTAGCGGGGCCCAGTACTTC
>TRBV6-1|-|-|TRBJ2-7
CASSETSDSYEQYF
TGTGCCAGCAGTGAAACGTCAGATTCCTACGAGCAGTACTTC
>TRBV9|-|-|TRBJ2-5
CASSVVAGAQETQYF
TGTGCCAGCAGCGTAGTTGCAGGGGCCCAAGAGACCCAGTACTTC
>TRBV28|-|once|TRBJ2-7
CASSGGPYEQYF
TGTGCCAGCAGTGGAGGTCCCTACGAGCAGTACTTC
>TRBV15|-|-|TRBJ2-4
CATSPGRFRVDDKNIQYF
TGTGCCACCAGTCCTGGGCGGTTCAGGGTGGACGACAAAAACATTCAGTACTTC